Shown below are 24 T cell receptor beta chains from a single sample sequenced in a study of regulatory T cells in long-lasting Graves disease (dated by TCRdb to the early 2020s). Library creation used multiplex PCR. TCRdb names Illumina HiSeq 4000 as the instrument used. TCR beta libraries were built with iRepertoire HTBI primers and Arm-PCR amplification of CDR3 regions. In-frame beta chains were kept once TCRdb had trimmed the public reads at Q25 with fastp and called clones with MiXCR. Entries that share a CDR3 protein sequence are merged under the most common genes and DNA. In this sample the table shows 540,000 or so distinct CDR3 sequences, less than 15% of which occur a single time. Roughly 9.7% of the sample lies in the top ten. What this sample's time point label stands for: newly diagnosed GD, antithyroid drugs for less than 3 months. For both TCR sequencing and RNA sequencing, RNA was extracted from PBMCs in TRIzol.

These data were also filed under a second study, of T cells in Graves' hyperthyroidism and ophthalmopathy.

Sequenced here: peripheral blood mononuclear cells (PBMCs), sampled at new diagnosis, from a patient treated with antithyroid drugs. The receptors shown here come from a young man with Graves disease. Donor details come from another sample of the same person, matched by shared clones.

The rearrangement uses TRBV9 and TRBJ2-1, with 8 bases that match TRBD1. Per germline, CDR1 SGDLS and CDR2 YYNGEE. The CDR3 sequence is 16 residues long. With 4 bases clipped from V and 3 bases from J, the junction kept 9 bases outside the gene matches. CDR3: CASSSPTGTGYNEQFF. The CDR3 nucleotides read TGTGCCAGCAGCTCACCTACCGGGACAGGCTACAATGAGCAGTTCTTC.

The chain employs TRBV19 and TRBJ2-7; 7 nucleotides align to TRBD2. The ends lost 9 bases at V and 2 bases at J; junction bases unmatched: 13. Germline V gene lookup returns CDR1 LNHDA and CDR2 SQIVND (reference sequence). The CDR3 runs 15 residues. The CDR3: CASQPGGTSTYEQYF. The CDR3 nucleotides are TGTGCCAGCCAACCCGGGGGGACGTCGACCTACGAGCAGTACTTC.

This clonotype was seen many times. The chain has TRBV6-2 or TRBV6-3 and TRBJ2-7; 9 nucleotides match TRBD1. This CDR3 comprises 12 residues. Trimming took 6 bases from V and 6 from J; bases not matched to a gene: 3. The germline V gene has CDR1 MNHEY and CDR2 SVGEGT. The CDR3 sequence: CASSPTGGEQYF. Here the CDR3 DNA reads TGTGCCAGCAGCCCGACAGGGGGCGAGCAGTACTTC.

CDR3 coding DNA: TGTGCCAGCAGTTACAGGGAAAATGAAAAACTGTTTTTT. It specifies CASSYRENEKLFF. The chain couples TRBV25-1 to TRBJ1-4; a possible D gene is TRBD1 (6 bases). Germline V gives CDR1 MGHDK, CDR2 SYGVNS. Trimming removed 5 bases from V and 5 bases from J, with 9 bases in between. This CDR3 is 13 amino acids long.

This clonotype was detected only once. This chain joins TRBV4-1 and TRBJ2-6; D possibly corresponds to TRBD2 (5 bases). Germline V gives CDR1 MGHRA, CDR2 YSYEKL. Trimming cost V 0 bases and J 18 bases, with 21 bases left between them. The CDR3 is 15 residues long. The CDR3 region is CASSQEDLGLMRPTF. The CDR3 coding sequence is TGCGCCAGCAGCCAAGAGGACTTGGGCCTTATGAGGCCGACTTTC.

This clonotype showed up many times. The V call is TRBV12-3 or TRBV12-4, the J call TRBJ1-1, with D possibly matching TRBD1 (6 bases). The CDR3 totals 16 residues. Trimming took 6 bases from V and 7 from J, leaving 24 bases between them. CDR3 bases: TGTGCCAGCAGCCCGGGACACCTCCCCCTAAGGGTTGAAGCTTTCTTT. Encoded protein: CASSPGHLPLRVEAFF.

V is TRBV5-1 and J is TRBJ2-7; TRBD1 or TRBD2 may be the D gene (5 bases each). The CDR3 spans 13 residues. The V and J ends lost 3 bases and 10 bases respectively, with 17 bases between them. CDR1 is SGHRS, CDR2 YFSETQ, per germline. This chain's CDR3 is CASSWEGTVPQYF. DNA for the CDR3: TGCGCCAGCAGCTGGGAAGGGACCGTACCTCAGTACTTC.

This clonotype was detected many times. The genes are TRBV7-9 and TRBJ2-3; TRBD2 matches 8 bases. The J segment lost 3 bases and the V segment lost 5 bases, leaving 16 bases of the junction unmatched. The CDR3 has 18 amino acids. Germline lookup yields CDR1 SEHNR and CDR2 FQNEAQ (reference sequence). CDR3 in amino acids: CASSMDNGLAGGTDTQYF. The CDR3 nucleotides read TGTGCCAGCAGCATGGATAACGGGCTTGCGGGGGGAACAGATACGCAGTATTTT.

The table lists this clonotype with many counts. The chain combines TRBV2 with TRBJ2-1, with D maybe TRBD2 (6 bases). TRBJ2-5 matches the DNA end more closely, so the J call is doubtful. Germline lookup yields CDR1 SNHLY and CDR2 FYNNEI. The CDR3 covers 12 residues. The CDR3 here is CATAGPQETQYF. The CDR3 bases are TGTGCCACAGCGGGTCCGCAAGAGACCCAGTACTTC.

This clonotype was recorded many times. V is TRBV7-3 and J is TRBJ2-1; 11 positions agree with TRBD1. V dropped 2 bases and J dropped 0; count of bases not matched to a gene: 9. CDR1 and CDR2 (germline): SGHTA, FQGTGA. The CDR3 loop spans 19 amino acids. For the CDR3, the DNA is TGTGCCAGCAGCTTAGGGACAGGGGGTTTCGGGGGCTCCTACAATGAGCAGTTCTTC. Translating gives CASSLGTGGFGGSYNEQFF.

This clonotype was observed many times. The chain recombines TRBV15 with TRBJ1-6; weak D call: TRBD1 (5 bases). The CDR3 loop spans 13 amino acids. V was clipped by 0 bases and J by 13 bases, with 10 bases between them. Germline-derived CDR1 and CDR2 are LNHNV and YYDKDF (reference sequence). CDR3 in DNA: TGTGCCACCAGCAGAGATCCGGGGGGGCCCCTCCACTTT. This sequence encodes CATSRDPGGPLHF. The full variable domain, its missing parts supplied by reference TRBV15 and TRBJ1-6, is DAMVIQNPRYQVTQFGKPVTLSCSQTLNHNVMYWYQQKSSQAPKLLFHYYDKDFNNEADTPDNFQSRRPNTSFCFLDIRSPGLGDTAMYLCATSRDPGGPLHFGNGTRLTVT.

In this sample, this clonotype turned up a few times. The genes are TRBV5-1 and TRBJ2-5, with 14 bases aligning to TRBD2. V was clipped by 2 bases and J by 4 bases; unmatched bases: 7. This CDR3 region has 17 residues. CDR1 and CDR2 (germline): SGHRS, YFSETQ. In DNA, the CDR3 is TGCGCCAGCAGCTTAACGGGACTAGCGGGAGACGGAGAGACCCAGTACTTC. Translation gives CASSLTGLAGDGETQYF. The variable domain in full, with the rest retrieved from reference TRBV5-1 and TRBJ2-5, is KAGVTQTPRYLIKTRGQQVTLSCSPISGHRSVSWYQQTPGQGLQFLFEYFSETQRNKGNFPGRFSGRQFSNSRSEMNVSTLELGDSALYLCASSLTGLAGDGETQYFGPGTRLLVL.

This clonotype was picked up many times. This chain's CDR3 is CSARDRASQHF. The CDR3 bases are TGCAGTGCTAGAGATCGGGCGTCCCAGCATTTT. The chain couples TRBV20-1 to TRBJ1-5, with no clear D. The V and J ends lost 0 bases and 11 bases respectively, with 8 bases between them. This CDR3 is built from 11 residues. The V gene's germline CDR1 is DFQATT and CDR2 SNEGSKA (reference sequence).

The chain uses TRBV9 and TRBJ2-7; the match to TRBD1 covers 11 bases. The CDR3 runs 14 residues. Germline V gives CDR1 SGDLS, CDR2 YYNGEE. V lost 2 bases, J lost 6 bases, and 4 bases stayed unmatched. CDR3 bases: TGTGCCAGCAGCGTCGGGACAGGGGGTTTCGAGCAGTACTTC. The encoded protein is CASSVGTGGFEQYF.

This clonotype was recorded at least ten times. The V and J genes are TRBV12-3 or TRBV12-4 and TRBJ2-3, with a tentative D call TRBD2 (5 bases). The length of the CDR3 is 13 residues. V lost 7 bases and J lost 1, with 9 bases in between. CDR3 amino acids: CASKAGGTDTQYF. The DNA of the CDR3 is TGTGCCAGCAAGGCCGGGGGCACAGATACGCAGTATTTT.

This clonotype occurred many times. The genes are TRBV25-1 and TRBJ2-7, with TRBD1 identical over 7 bases. The germline V gene has CDR1 MGHDK and CDR2 SYGVNS. CDR3 size: 14 residues. The trim removed 5 bases at V and 1 base at J, leaving 5 bases unmatched. The CDR3 sequence: CASSMDRLSYEQYF. CDR3 nucleotides: TGTGCCAGCAGTATGGACAGGTTATCCTACGAGCAGTACTTC.

This sequence joins TRBV4-1 and TRBJ2-1; maybe TRBD1 (5 bases). CDR1 and CDR2 (germline): MGHRA, YSYEKL. This CDR3 has 15 amino acids. With 2 bases removed from V and 2 bases from J, the gap between germline ends came to 10 bases. For the CDR3, the DNA is TGCGCCAGCAGCCAACAGGGCCCCCCCTACAATGAGCAGTTCTTC. Translated: CASSQQGPPYNEQFF.

This clonotype has a count of ten or more. The gene calls are TRBV19 and TRBJ1-2; D gene uncertain. The V and J ends lost 0 bases and 6 bases respectively, with 23 bases between them. CDR1 is LNHDA and CDR2 is SQIVND in the germline V gene (reference sequence). This CDR3 region has 18 residues. In DNA, the CDR3 is TGTGCCAGTAGTATAGATCTGGACGGCGTACAGACTCCAAATGGCTACACCTTC. Amino acid sequence: CASSIDLDGVQTPNGYTF.

This clonotype was detected a few times. The CDR3 DNA is TGTGCCAGCCTTTCGGGCCCCACCTCCGAGCAGTACTTC. Translation: CASLSGPTSEQYF. The chain employs TRBV6-2 or TRBV6-3 and TRBJ2-7; D unclear. The CDR3 is 13 amino acids. The germline V gene has CDR1 MNHEY and CDR2 SVGEGT. V shed 8 bases and J shed 6 bases, with 17 bases lying between them.

About this clonotype itself: One base separates it from a far larger clone, so it is likely a read error. The CDR3 region has the DNA TGTGCCAGCAGTGCCGGGACTAGCGACTACAATGAGCAGCTCTTC. Its protein product is CASSAGTSDYNEQLF. This chain connects TRBV2 to TRBJ2-5, with 10 positions matching TRBD2. The germline gives CDR1 SNHLY, CDR2 FYNNEI. The CDR3 loop spans 15 amino acids. Together with reference TRBV2 and TRBJ2-5, the CDR3 gives the full variable domain: EPEVTQTPSHQVTQMGQEVILRCVPISNHLYFYWYRQILGQKVEFLVSFYNNEISEKSEIFDDQFSVERPDGSNFTLKIRSTKLEDSAMYFCASSAGTSDYNEQLFGPGTRLLVL.

This chain connects TRBV30 to TRBJ1-1; a possible D gene is TRBD1 (6 bases). V lost 3 bases, J lost 4 bases, and 18 bases lay in between. This CDR3 region has 15 residues. Germline-derived CDR1 and CDR2 are GTSNPN and SVGIG (reference sequence). Here the CDR3 DNA reads TGTGCCTGGAGGGGGACTTTAACAGGGACCACTGAAGCTTTCTTT. Translation gives CAWRGTLTGTTEAFF.

This clonotype appeared a few times. The chain has TRBV19 and TRBJ2-1; TRBD2 might be the D (5 bases). There are 16 residues in the CDR3. From germline, CDR1 is LNHDA and CDR2 SQIVND (reference sequence). Trimming stripped 2 bases from V and 0 bases from J, with 11 bases between. DNA of the CDR3: TGTGCCAGTAGTATAATAAGCGGTCGCTCCTACAATGAGCAGTTCTTC. This gives the protein CASSIISGRSYNEQFF.

In this sample, this clonotype turned up many times. This rearrangement joins TRBV6-1 to TRBJ2-5; TRBD1 is a possible D gene (5 bases). The germline CDR1 and CDR2 sequences are MNHNS and SASEGT. V was pared by 1 base and J by 2 bases, with 11 bases between. The CDR3 is made up of 15 amino acids. CDR3: CASSEGTTTQETQYF. CDR3 coding DNA: TGTGCCAGCAGTGAAGGGACAACGACTCAAGAGACCCAGTACTTC.

This clonotype was seen once. The chain joins TRBV28 to TRBJ2-7; 11 bases map to TRBD1. The CDR3 is made up of 16 amino acids. Germline V gene lookup returns CDR1 MDHEN and CDR2 SYDVKM. Trimming removed 4 bases from V and 7 bases from J; junction bases left unmatched: 12. CDR3 residues: CASSSIPWTGGFEQYF. As DNA, the CDR3 is TGTGCCAGCAGTTCCATTCCCTGGACAGGGGGCTTTGAGCAGTACTTC.